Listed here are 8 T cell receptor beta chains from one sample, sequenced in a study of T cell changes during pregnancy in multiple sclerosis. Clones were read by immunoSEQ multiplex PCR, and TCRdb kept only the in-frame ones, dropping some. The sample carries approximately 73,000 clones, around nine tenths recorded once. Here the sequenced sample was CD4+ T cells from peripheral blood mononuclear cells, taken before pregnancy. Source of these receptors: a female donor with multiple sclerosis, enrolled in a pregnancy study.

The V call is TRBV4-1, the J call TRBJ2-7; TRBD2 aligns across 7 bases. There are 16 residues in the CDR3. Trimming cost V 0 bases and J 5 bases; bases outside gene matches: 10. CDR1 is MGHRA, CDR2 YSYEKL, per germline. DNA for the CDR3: TGCGCCAGCAGCCAAGATCGGTGGCAGGGAGGGGACGAGCAGTACTTC. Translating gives CASSQDRWQGGDEQYF.

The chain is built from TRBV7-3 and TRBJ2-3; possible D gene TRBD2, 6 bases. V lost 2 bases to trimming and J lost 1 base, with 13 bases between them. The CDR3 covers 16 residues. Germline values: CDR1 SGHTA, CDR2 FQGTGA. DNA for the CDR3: TGTGCCAGCAGCTTAGGCGGGGACCCTGGCACAGATACGCAGTATTTT. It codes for CASSLGGDPGTDTQYF.

The CDR3 loop reads CAWTRDRGTGELFF. CDR3 bases: TGTGCCTGGACTCGGGACAGGGGGACCGGGGAGCTGTTTTTT. The rearrangement joins TRBV30 to TRBJ2-2; TRBD1 aligns across 11 bases. With V trimmed by 4 bases and J by 5 bases, 3 bases remained unmatched. This CDR3 contains 14 residues. The V gene's germline CDR1 is GTSNPN and CDR2 SVGIG (reference sequence).

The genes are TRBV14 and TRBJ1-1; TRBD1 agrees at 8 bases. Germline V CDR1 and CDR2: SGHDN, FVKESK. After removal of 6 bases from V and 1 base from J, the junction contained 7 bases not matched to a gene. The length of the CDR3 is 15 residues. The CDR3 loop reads CASSAGGFANTEAFF. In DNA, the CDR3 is TGTGCCAGCAGTGCAGGGGGCTTTGCGAACACTGAAGCTTTCTTT. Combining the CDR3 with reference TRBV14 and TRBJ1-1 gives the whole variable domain EAGVTQFPSHSVIEKGQTVTLRCDPISGHDNLYWYRRVMGKEIKFLLHFVKESKQDESGMPNNRFLAERTGGTYSTLKVQPAELEDSGVYFCASSAGGFANTEAFFGQGTRLTVV.

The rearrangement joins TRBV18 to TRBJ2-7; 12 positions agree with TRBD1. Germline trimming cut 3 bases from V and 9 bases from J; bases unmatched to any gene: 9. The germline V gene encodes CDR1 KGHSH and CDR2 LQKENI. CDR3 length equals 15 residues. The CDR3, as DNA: TGTGCCAGCTCACCTGGGAGCGGGACAGGGGGCCCGCAGTACTTC. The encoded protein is CASSPGSGTGGPQYF.

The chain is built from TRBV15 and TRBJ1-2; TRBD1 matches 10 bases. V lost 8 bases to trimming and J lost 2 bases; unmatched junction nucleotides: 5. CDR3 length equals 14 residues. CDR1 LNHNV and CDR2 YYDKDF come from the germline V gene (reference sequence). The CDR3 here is CATAGTGVNYGYTF. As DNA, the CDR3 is TGTGCCACCGCCGGGACAGGGGTAAACTATGGCTACACCTTC.

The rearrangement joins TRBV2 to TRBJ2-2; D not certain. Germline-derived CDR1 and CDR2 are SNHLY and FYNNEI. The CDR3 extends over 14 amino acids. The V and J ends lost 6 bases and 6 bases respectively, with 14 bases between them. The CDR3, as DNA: TGTGCCAGCAGAGGAGCGTTTGTCGCCGGGGAGCTGTTTTTT. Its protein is CASRGAFVAGELFF.

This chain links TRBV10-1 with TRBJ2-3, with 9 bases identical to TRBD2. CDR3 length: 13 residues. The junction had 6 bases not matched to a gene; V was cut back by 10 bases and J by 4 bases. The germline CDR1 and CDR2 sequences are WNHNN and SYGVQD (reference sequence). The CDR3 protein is CATQTSGADTQYF. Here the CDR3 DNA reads TGCGCCACCCAGACTAGCGGTGCAGATACGCAGTATTTT.